These 3 T cell receptor beta chains were all obtained from the same sample, sequenced in a study of blood T cell repertoires in COVID-19. Clones were sequenced by immunoSEQ multiplex PCR, and TCRdb holds only the in-frame ones, with some missing. Of 200,000 to 250,000 clones listed, 82% are singletons. The sample was peripheral blood. The receptors come from an elderly woman with acute or convalescent COVID-19.

The chain couples TRBV19 to TRBJ2-7; 13 nucleotides agree with TRBD2. V shed 5 bases, J shed 3 bases, and the junction held 4 bases outside the gene matches. CDR1 and CDR2 from the germline V gene are LNHDA and SQIVND (reference sequence). The CDR3 has 15 residues. The CDR3 DNA reads as TGTGCCAGTAGTCTCGGACTAGCGGGGGACTACGAGCAGTACTTC. Amino acid sequence: CASSLGLAGDYEQYF.

This rearrangement joins TRBV24-1 to TRBJ1-6; TRBD1 matches 9 bases. The CDR3 length is 17 residues. V shed 4 bases and J 8 bases; nucleotides not matched to a gene: 11. Germline lookup yields CDR1 KGHDR and CDR2 SFDVKD. CDR3 residues: CATSDPNDRGRDSPLHF. CDR3 DNA: TGTGCCACCAGTGACCCGAATGACAGGGGGAGAGATTCACCCCTCCACTTT.

This chain joins TRBV10-3 and TRBJ1-2; weak D call: TRBD1 (6 bases). V was trimmed by 2 bases and J by 8 bases, leaving 12 bases between them. Germline CDR1 reads ENHRY; CDR2 reads SYGVKD. This CDR3 comprises 13 residues. The CDR3 protein is CAISEMGALGYTF. CDR3 nucleotides: TGTGCCATCAGTGAGATGGGGGCGCTGGGCTACACCTTC.